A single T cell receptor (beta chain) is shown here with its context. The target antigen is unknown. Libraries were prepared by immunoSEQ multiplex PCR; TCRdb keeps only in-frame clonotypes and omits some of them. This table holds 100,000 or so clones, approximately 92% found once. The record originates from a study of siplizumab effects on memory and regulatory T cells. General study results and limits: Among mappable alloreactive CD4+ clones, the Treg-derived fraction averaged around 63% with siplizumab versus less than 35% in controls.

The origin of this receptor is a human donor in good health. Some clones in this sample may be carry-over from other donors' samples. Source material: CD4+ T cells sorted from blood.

This chain's CDR3 is CASSEGGGTNEQFF. In DNA form, the CDR3 reads TGTGCCAGCAGTGAAGGCGGTGGGACCAATGAGCAGTTCTTC. The rearrangement joins TRBV6-1 to TRBJ2-1; D might be TRBD1 or TRBD2, each matching 5 bases. CDR3 length: 14 amino acids. CDR1 is MNHNS, CDR2 SASEGT, per germline. Trimming removed 1 base from V and 6 bases from J, with 10 bases in between.